This T cell receptor (beta chain) is drawn from a study of blood T cell repertoires in COVID-19. Cohort placement rested on clinical history that participants reported themselves. Germline V gene data show CDR1 as SNHLY and CDR2 as FYNNEI. The CDR3 totals 13 residues. The germline V and J ends were trimmed by 5 bases and 6 bases, with 14 bases remaining between them. Assay used: immunoSEQ multiplex PCR; TCRdb lists only in-frame clones, some missing. The sample lists under 200,000 clones, about 85% occurring once. The V call is TRBV2, the J call TRBJ2-7; D possibly corresponds to TRBD1 (6 bases). The origin of this receptor is a woman between 35 and 50 years old with acute COVID-19. The sequenced sample consisted of PBMCs or T cells enriched from blood (not recorded which). The CDR3 DNA follows: TGTGCCAGCAGTCTCGGACAGTCCGCCGAGCAGTACGTC. It translates to CASSLGQSAEQYV.